Below are 5 T cell receptor beta chains sequenced from a single sample in a study of T cell responses to AZD1222 COVID-19 vaccine. The table came from immunoSEQ multiplex PCR; TCRdb's copy has only in-frame clones and leaves some out. The sample yields approximately 190,000 clones, approximately 92% seen once. This specimen consisted of peripheral blood, obtained on day 0 of AZD1222 vaccination. The receptors were gathered from an adult in good health.

The chain has TRBV4-1 and TRBJ2-7; D gene uncertain. CDR3 length equals 15 residues. Germline values: CDR1 MGHRA, CDR2 YSYEKL. Trimming removed 0 bases from V and 2 bases from J, with 11 bases in between. The CDR3 reads CASSQDSAGPYEQYF. Here the CDR3 DNA reads TGCGCCAGCAGCCAAGATTCGGCAGGTCCCTACGAGCAGTACTTC.

The chain employs TRBV7-6 and TRBJ2-5; TRBD1 or TRBD2 may be the D gene (5 bases each). This CDR3 spans 16 amino acids. Germline V gives CDR1 SGHVS, CDR2 FNYEAQ. Trimming removed 1 base at V and 2 bases at J, with 14 bases between. CDR3 nucleotide sequence: TGTGCCAGCAGCTTAGGGGCCGGGGCCGGACAAGAGACCCAGTACTTC. It yields the protein CASSLGAGAGQETQYF.

The gene calls are TRBV5-1 and TRBJ1-1; 7 bases map to TRBD1. The CDR3 is 14 amino acids. Trimming removed 0 bases from V and 6 bases from J; junction bases left unmatched: 5. Germline V lookup: CDR1 SGHRS, CDR2 YFSETQ. The CDR3: CASSLDRQGAEAFF. In DNA, the CDR3 is TGCGCCAGCAGCTTGGACAGGCAGGGGGCTGAAGCTTTCTTT.

This chain uses TRBV29-1 with TRBJ2-1, with 7 bases lining up with TRBD1. The germline V gene has CDR1 SQVTM and CDR2 ANQGSEA. The CDR3 runs 15 residues. V was clipped by 4 bases and J by 2 bases; unmatched bases: 8. The CDR3 is CSVGPRDRAYNEQFF. The CDR3 DNA reads as TGCAGCGTTGGGCCCCGGGACAGAGCCTACAATGAGCAGTTCTTC.

The chain couples TRBV10-3 to TRBJ1-3; 7 bases line up with TRBD1. CDR3 length equals 15 residues. V lost 6 bases and J lost 1; bases outside the gene matches: 6. Germline V gene data show CDR1 as ENHRY and CDR2 as SYGVKD. The CDR3: CAIRATGESGNTIYF. The CDR3, as DNA: TGTGCCATCAGAGCAACAGGGGAATCTGGAAACACCATATATTTT.